Shown below are 3 T cell receptor beta chains from a single sample sequenced in a study of blood T cell repertoires in COVID-19 (dated by TCRdb to about 2020). Library generation was performed with the immunoSEQ multiplex PCR assay. TCRdb retrieved this table from immuneACCESS and kept in-frame rearrangements only. Not all clones are present; in checked studies, unresolved V genes account for under half, and no reason is known for the remainder. The sample table holds some 50,000 clones, of which 84% were seen once. The ten top clones hold around 8% of the sample. Source material: peripheral blood. These receptors all come from a human donor in a cohort sampled during active COVID-19.

The chain combines TRBV28 with TRBJ2-7, with TRBD1 matching over 10 bases. The CDR3 loop spans 14 amino acids. Losses at the gene ends were 4 bases for V and 5 bases for J; bases not matched to a gene: 5. CDR1 and CDR2 from the germline V gene are MDHEN and SYDVKM. CDR3 coding DNA: TGTGCCAGCAGTTCCCGGGACAGGGGCCACGAGCAGTACTTC. Translated, it gives CASSSRDRGHEQYF.

V is TRBV24-1 and J is TRBJ2-1, with 15 positions matching TRBD2. Unmatched junction bases numbered 3, after V lost 1 base and J lost 9 bases. This CDR3 is 16 amino acids long. Germline CDR1 and CDR2: KGHDR and SFDVKD. The CDR3 bases are TGTGCCACCAGTGATTTAAGGGGACTAGCGGGAGGTGAGCAGTTCTTC. Protein sequence: CATSDLRGLAGGEQFF.

J is TRBJ1-1 and V is TRBV7-9; 8 bases fit TRBD1. Germline V gene data show CDR1 as SEHNR and CDR2 as FQNEAQ (reference sequence). With V trimmed by 5 bases and J by 0 bases, 11 bases remained unmatched. This CDR3 comprises 17 residues. The CDR3: CASSLKQGVILNTEAFF. CDR3 coding DNA: TGTGCCAGCAGCCTCAAACAGGGGGTAATTTTGAACACTGAAGCTTTCTTT.